This record covers a single T cell receptor (beta chain). Its antigen is unknown. No base quality information exists; no much larger clone differs at one position. Library prep was done by the immunoSEQ multiplex PCR assay. Imported from immuneACCESS, the table was reduced by TCRdb to in-frame sequences with V and J called. These copies leave out some clones; in studies compared against another copy, an unresolved V gene accounts for under half, and the cause of the remainder is not known. Here the sample has more than 80,000 clones; 93% occur a single time. 8% of the sample is held by the ten biggest clonotypes. The sample is drawn from a study of control samples from healthy donors and cancer patients (dated by TCRdb to the early 2020s). V and J are truncated by 3 bases and 5 bases respectively, leaving an intervening sequence of 13 bases. CDR1 and CDR2, looked up from the germline V gene (reference sequence), are MNHEY and SMNVEV. CDR3 length: 14 amino acids, cysteine to phenylalanine. Only the CDR3 DNA stays, 42 bases, in frame from base 1.

Sequenced: blood. Recombination joined TRBV27 with TRBJ1-1; TRBD1 could be the D gene, as 5 bases match. The clonotype was recovered from a man younger than 30 in good health. CDR3 sequence: CASSLRVGTTEAFF. The DNA reads TGTGCCAGCAGTTTGAGGGTTGGGACGACTGAAGCTTTCTTT.